The 31 T cell receptor beta chains below all came from one sample that was sequenced in a study of blood T cell repertoires in COVID-19. Only in-frame clones appear in the TCRdb table, and some are missing; sequencing was by immunoSEQ multiplex PCR. Of about 220,000 clones detected, approximately 80% appear once; the ten largest clones hold about 20%. Sequenced material: peripheral blood. These receptors were collected from a man aged 25-40 years with active or convalescent COVID-19.

This sequence joins TRBV30 and TRBJ2-7; D may be TRBD1 (6 bases). Trimming left V 0 bases short and J 4 bases short, with 10 bases between. The CDR3 runs 13 residues. Germline loops: CDR1 GTSNPN, CDR2 SVGIG (reference sequence). CDR3 coding DNA: TGTGCCTGGAGTGTTGGGGGCCCGTACGAGCAGTACTTC. Translating it yields CAWSVGGPYEQYF.

The genes are TRBV4-1 and TRBJ2-5, with TRBD1 as a possible D gene (6 bases). This CDR3 region has 14 residues. V lost 4 bases and J 4 bases, leaving 13 bases between the germline ends. Germline loops: CDR1 MGHRA, CDR2 YSYEKL. The CDR3, as DNA: TGCGCCAGCAGCCTAGGACAGCCCCCAGAGACCCAGTACTTC. Its translation: CASSLGQPPETQYF.

The chain carries TRBV29-1 and TRBJ1-5; D is unclear. Germline V gene lookup returns CDR1 SQVTM and CDR2 ANQGSEA. V lost 2 bases to trimming and J lost 0 bases, with 5 bases between them. This CDR3 contains 13 residues. As DNA, the CDR3 is TGCAGCGTTGAATTTAATAGCAATCAGCCCCAGCATTTT. Translation gives CSVEFNSNQPQHF.

The chain is built from TRBV4-1 and TRBJ2-7, with 7 bases identical to TRBD1. Trimming took 1 base from V and 4 from J; bases not matched to a gene: 4. There are 14 residues in the CDR3. From germline, CDR1 is MGHRA and CDR2 YSYEKL. The CDR3 DNA reads as TGCGCCAGCAGCCAAGGGGACAGCACGTACGAGCAGTACTTC. Translating it yields CASSQGDSTYEQYF.

The rearrangement links TRBV14 to TRBJ2-4; TRBD2 agrees at 10 bases. CDR3 length equals 16 residues. Germline CDR1 is SGHDN and CDR2 is FVKESK. With V trimmed by 4 bases and J by 3 bases, 6 bases remained unmatched. CDR3 in amino acids: CASSRSGGVVKNIQYF. CDR3 bases: TGTGCCAGCAGCCGAAGCGGGGGGGTGGTCAAAAACATTCAGTACTTC.

The chain has TRBV5-1 and TRBJ1-3; D is uncertain. The CDR3 covers 15 residues. Germline CDR1 and CDR2: SGHRS and YFSETQ. Trimming removed 0 bases at V and 0 bases at J, with 7 bases between. The CDR3 region is CASSLDVFSGNTIYF. CDR3 nucleotides: TGCGCCAGCAGCTTGGATGTCTTCTCTGGAAACACCATATATTTT.

The chain recombines TRBV28 with TRBJ1-5, with D maybe TRBD1 (5 bases). Germline values: CDR1 MDHEN, CDR2 SYDVKM. The length of the CDR3 is 12 residues. Trimming stripped 10 bases from V and 7 bases from J, with 14 bases between. CDR3 sequence reads: CAISRENQPQHF. The CDR3 region has the DNA TGTGCCATCTCCAGGGAAAACCAGCCCCAGCATTTT.

The J gene is TRBJ2-3, the V gene TRBV10-2; 9 nucleotides match TRBD2. J lost 3 bases, V lost 9 bases, and 4 bases had no gene match. Germline loops: CDR1 WSHSY, CDR2 SAAADI. The length of the CDR3 is 13 residues. The chain's CDR3 is CASRSGGTDTQYF. CDR3 in DNA: TGCGCCAGTCGCAGCGGGGGGACAGATACGCAGTATTTT.

This clone was seen a handful of times. The chain recombines TRBV7-9 with TRBJ1-1; D unresolved. Germline CDR1 is SEHNR and CDR2 is FQNEAQ (reference sequence). CDR3 length: 13 amino acids. V lost 1 base and J 6 bases, leaving 9 bases between the germline ends. CDR3 nucleotides: TGTGCCAGCAGCTTAGACGGGGTCTCTGAAGCTTTCTTT. Encoded protein: CASSLDGVSEAFF.

This clone occurred once. This CDR3 is also generated by other DNA sequences in the sample. The chain is built from TRBV28 and TRBJ2-3; perhaps TRBD2 as D (6 bases). Germline-derived CDR1 and CDR2 are MDHEN and SYDVKM. The length of the CDR3 is 14 residues. Deletions cut 3 bases from V and 1 base from J, with 8 bases between. The CDR3 DNA is TGTGCCAGCAGTTTGGTAGCGGGCACAGATACGCAGTATTTT. The encoded protein is CASSLVAGTDTQYF.

This clone was seen a single time. CDR3 DNA: TGTGCCTGCAGAAGGACGGCGGGTCAGCCCCAGCATTTT. This translates into CACRRTAGQPQHF. The chain employs TRBV30 and TRBJ1-5; D is unresolved. The CDR3 consists of 13 residues. Per germline, CDR1 GTSNPN and CDR2 SVGIG (reference sequence). The germline V and J ends were trimmed by 6 bases and 6 bases, with 15 bases remaining between them. Combining the CDR3 with reference TRBV30 and TRBJ1-5 gives the whole variable domain SQTIHQWPATLVQPVGSPLSLECTVEGTSNPNLYWYRQAAGRGLQLLFYSVGIGQISSEVPQNLSASRPQDRQFILSSKKLLLSDSGFYLCACRRTAGQPQHFGDGTRLSIL.

V usage is TRBV12-1 and J usage is TRBJ2-5; the table names TRBD1, a call not compared with the DNA. TRBV12-1 is flagged as a pseudogene. CDR3 length equals 17 residues. CDR3 residues: CASTYDPDRAGGETQYF. In DNA, the CDR3 is TGTGCCAGCACCTACGACCCAGACAGGGCTGGAGGGGAGACCCAGTACTTC.

This clone was found a few times. The chain joins TRBV15 to TRBJ2-3; 9 nucleotides line up with TRBD2. Germline assignment: CDR1 LNHNV and CDR2 YYDKDF (reference sequence). CDR3 length equals 15 residues. V lost 4 bases and J lost 0; bases outside the gene matches: 2. The CDR3 DNA reads TGTGCCACCAGCACCGGACTAGCGAGCACAGATACGCAGTATTTT. Encoded protein: CATSTGLASTDTQYF.

The rearrangement links TRBV27 to TRBJ1-5; unclear D gene. Germline V gene lookup returns CDR1 MNHEY and CDR2 SMNVEV (reference sequence). The V gene lost 4 bases and the J gene lost 10 bases, with 14 bases spanning the gap. The CDR3 has 13 amino acids. The chain's CDR3 is CASSWRGRDPQHF. The CDR3 nucleotides read TGTGCCAGCAGTTGGAGAGGGCGGGATCCCCAGCATTTT.

The chain combines TRBV11-3 with TRBJ1-6; 7 bases are a match to TRBD1. J lost 5 bases, V lost 5 bases, and 3 bases had no gene match. In germline, CDR1 is SGHNT, CDR2 YENEEA. The CDR3 spans 14 residues. In DNA, the CDR3 is TGTGCCAGCAGCGGGCAGGGGGATAATTCACCCCTCCACTTT. This sequence encodes CASSGQGDNSPLHF.

J is TRBJ1-1 and V is TRBV19; 8 bases agree with TRBD1. The CDR3 runs 15 residues. Germline V gene sequence: CDR1 LNHDA, CDR2 SQIVND (reference sequence). With V trimmed by 11 bases and J by 0 bases, 11 bases remained unmatched. CDR3: CASINRDRMNTEAFF. The CDR3 nucleotides are TGTGCCTCTATAAACCGGGACAGGATGAACACTGAAGCTTTCTTT.

The chain couples TRBV19 to TRBJ1-1; no clear D. This CDR3 has 12 amino acids. The germline V and J ends were trimmed by 3 bases and 5 bases, with 7 bases remaining between them. Germline CDR1 LNHDA, CDR2 SQIVND (reference sequence). The chain's CDR3 is CASSIRSTEAFF. DNA for the CDR3: TGTGCCAGTAGTATCCGGAGTACTGAAGCTTTCTTT. The entire variable domain, with the rest obtained from reference TRBV19 and TRBJ1-1, is as follows: DGGITQSPKYLFRKEGQNVTLSCEQNLNHDAMYWYRQDPGQGLRLIYYSQIVNDFQKGDIAEGYSVSREKKESFPLTVTSAQKNPTAFYLCASSIRSTEAFFGQGTRLTVV.

The V gene is TRBV10-3, the J gene TRBJ2-5, with D possibly TRBD1 on 5 matching bases. V lost 6 bases, J lost 5 bases, and 13 bases lay in between. Germline loops: CDR1 ENHRY, CDR2 SYGVKD. CDR3 size: 13 residues. Here the CDR3 DNA reads TGTGCCATCAGCCCAGGGTCGGTGGAGACCCAGTACTTC. Encoded protein: CAISPGSVETQYF.

This sequence joins TRBV2 and TRBJ1-5; 7 positions agree with TRBD1. There are 19 residues in the CDR3. The V and J ends lost 0 bases and 0 bases, in that order; junction bases with no gene match: 11. Germline V CDR1 and CDR2: SNHLY, FYNNEI. Here the CDR3 DNA reads TGTGCCAGCAGTGAAGCGCACACAGGGGAGGAGTATAGCAATCAGCCCCAGCATTTT. It translates to CASSEAHTGEEYSNQPQHF.

The rearrangement uses TRBV2 and TRBJ2-4; D is undetermined. CDR3 length: 16 amino acids. Deletions cut 4 bases from V and 1 base from J, with 14 bases between. CDR1 is SNHLY, CDR2 FYNNEI, per germline. CDR3 protein: CASSGKAADAKNIQYF. The DNA for the CDR3 is TGTGCCAGCAGTGGGAAGGCGGCAGACGCCAAAAACATTCAGTACTTC.

The genes are TRBV18 and TRBJ1-1, with 7 nucleotides matching TRBD1. V was clipped by 3 bases and J by 0 bases; unmatched bases: 4. The CDR3 is 15 residues long. Germline CDR1 reads KGHSH; CDR2 reads LQKENI. The DNA for the CDR3 is TGTGCCAGCTCACCGGGACAGAACATGAACACTGAAGCTTTCTTT. It encodes CASSPGQNMNTEAFF.

The chain is built from TRBV20-1 and TRBJ2-7; D is uncertain. The CDR3 contains 11 residues. V was pared by 7 bases and J by 0 bases, with 7 bases between. Germline V gene data show CDR1 as DFQATT and CDR2 as SNEGSKA (reference sequence). The CDR3 sequence is CSVHSSYEQYF. DNA of the CDR3: TGCAGTGTCCACAGCTCCTACGAGCAGTACTTC.

Details on this clone: One end of the junction fails to match germline, which may point to a read error. V usage is TRBV19 and J usage is TRBJ2-3, with TRBD2 identical over 10 bases. The germline V gene encodes CDR1 LNHDA and CDR2 SQIVND (reference sequence). This CDR3 region has 14 residues. Here the CDR3 DNA reads TGTGCCAGTAAAACTAGCGGGGCCACAGGTACGCAGTATTTT. This sequence encodes CASKTSGATGTQYF.

This clone was observed a few times. The same CDR3 is also encoded by other DNA sequences in this sample. V is TRBV5-4 and J is TRBJ2-7; TRBD2 matches at 10 bases. Germline values: CDR1 SGHNT, CDR2 YYREEE (reference sequence). The trim removed 3 bases at V and 7 bases at J, leaving 4 bases unmatched. The CDR3 covers 13 residues. CDR3 in DNA: TGTGCCAGCAGCTCGGGACTAGCGAGGGAGCAGTACTTC. Amino acids: CASSSGLAREQYF.

The V and J genes are TRBV7-2 and TRBJ2-3, with TRBD1 identical over 8 bases. After removal of 3 bases from V and 9 bases from J, the junction contained 5 bases not matched to a gene. Germline loops: CDR1 SGHTA, CDR2 FQGNSA. The CDR3 loop spans 13 amino acids. CDR3 coding DNA: TGTGCCAGCAGCTTGGACAGGGAAGGGACGCAGTATTTT. It encodes CASSLDREGTQYF. Full variable domain (missing parts from reference TRBV7-2 and TRBJ2-3): GAGVSQSPSNKVTEKGKDVELRCDPISGHTALYWYRQSLGQGLEFLIYFQGNSAPDKSGLPSDRFSAERTGGSVSTLTIQRTQQEDSAVYLCASSLDREGTQYFGPGTRLTVL.

The chain is built from TRBV7-2 and TRBJ2-2; tentatively, D is TRBD2 (6 bases). This CDR3 spans 15 amino acids. Germline CDR1 reads SGHTA; CDR2 reads FQGNSA. The ends were cut back, 5 bases at V and 4 bases at J, with 14 bases in the middle. The CDR3 here is CASSPGLATTGELFF. CDR3 coding DNA: TGTGCCAGCAGCCCGGGACTGGCCACCACCGGGGAGCTGTTTTTT.

This chain joins TRBV10-1 and TRBJ1-1; 8 nucleotides agree with TRBD1. Germline lookup yields CDR1 WNHNN and CDR2 SYGVQD (reference sequence). V gave up 5 bases and J gave up 10 bases; unmatched junction bases: 6. The CDR3 runs 12 residues. The CDR3 coding sequence is TGCGCCAGCAGTCAGGACAGGGCGGGAGCTTTCTTT. Protein sequence: CASSQDRAGAFF.

The chain has TRBV5-4 and TRBJ2-5, with D uncertain. V dropped 6 bases and J dropped 3 bases, with 12 bases sitting between them. In germline, CDR1 is SGHNT, CDR2 YYREEE (reference sequence). CDR3 length equals 13 residues. CDR3 loop: CASTPSGKETQYF. DNA of the CDR3: TGTGCCAGCACCCCTTCTGGCAAAGAGACCCAGTACTTC.

The table lists this clone with a count of one. This rearrangement joins TRBV5-6 to TRBJ1-1, with D perhaps matching TRBD1 (6 bases). This CDR3 region has 12 residues. Germline CDR1 and CDR2: SGHDT and YYEEEE. Between the trimmed V and J ends, which lost 3 bases and 11 bases, there was a span of 14 bases. CDR3 amino acids: CASSSHRVGAFF. The CDR3 DNA reads as TGTGCCAGCAGCTCCCACAGGGTAGGGGCTTTCTTT.

The V gene is TRBV6-5, the J gene TRBJ2-7, with 7 positions matching TRBD1. There are 14 residues in the CDR3. Germline V gene lookup returns CDR1 MNHEY and CDR2 SVGAGI. The J segment lost 2 bases and the V segment lost 2 bases, leaving 3 bases of the junction unmatched. The CDR3 is CASSYLGQAYEQYF. The CDR3 DNA reads as TGTGCCAGCAGTTACCTAGGACAGGCCTACGAGCAGTACTTC.

This clone showed up just a few times. V gene TRBV9 combines with J gene TRBJ1-2; maybe TRBD1 (5 bases). The V end lost 4 bases, the J end lost 4 bases, and 14 bases lay between the germline ends. Looked up from germline, CDR1 is SGDLS and CDR2 is YYNGEE. The CDR3 is 14 residues long. This CDR3 is CASSTLPDTYGYTF. CDR3 coding DNA: TGTGCCAGCAGCACACTACCGGACACCTATGGCTACACCTTC.